This T cell receptor beta chain was obtained from a study of cytomegalovirus exposure and HLA in healthy donors. CDR1 and CDR2 from the germline V gene are SGHVS and FNYEAQ. The CDR3 is made up of 15 amino acids. V trimming: 5 bases; J trimming: 4 bases; junction bases outside the gene matches: 3. Study-wide results and limits: Immune exposure information available was restricted to CMV serostatus.

The PCR contained 60 Vbeta and 13 Jbeta primers. In the authors' workflow: Later reanalysis found 80 million or so unique TCR beta chains, about 10 million of them shared. Generated by immunoSEQ multiplex PCR, the TCRdb table keeps only in-frame clones and is missing some. The V and J calls and clone size were taken over from that table, and D and trimming were inferred from the DNA. The data hold about 120,000 clones, with approximately 80% observed a single time. Turning to this clone: Its antigen is currently unknown.

These donors, healthy bone marrow donors, were studied. The chain links TRBV7-6 to TRBJ2-7; 15 bases align to TRBD2. The sequenced sample consisted of PBMCs. This receptor was obtained from a man aged 18 to 29 in good health and CMV-seropositive. Here the CDR3 DNA reads TGTGCCAGCAGCCGGACTAGCGGGGGGGGTTACGAGCAGTACTTC. Protein product: CASSRTSGGGYEQYF.